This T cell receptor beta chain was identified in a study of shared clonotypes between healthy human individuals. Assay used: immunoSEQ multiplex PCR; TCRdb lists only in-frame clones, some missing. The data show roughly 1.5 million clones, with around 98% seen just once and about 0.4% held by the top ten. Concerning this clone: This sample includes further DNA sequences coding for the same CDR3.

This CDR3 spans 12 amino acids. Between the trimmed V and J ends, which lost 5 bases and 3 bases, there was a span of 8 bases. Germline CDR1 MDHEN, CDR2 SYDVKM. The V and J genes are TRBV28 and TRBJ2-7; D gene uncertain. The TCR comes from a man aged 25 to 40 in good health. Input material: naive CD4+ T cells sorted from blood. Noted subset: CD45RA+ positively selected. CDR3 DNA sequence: TGTGCCAGCAGTCCTCCGGTCTACGAGCAGTACTTC. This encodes CASSPPVYEQYF.